This is a list of T cell receptor beta chains from one sample in a study of blood T cell repertoires in COVID-19. Clones were sequenced by immunoSEQ multiplex PCR, and TCRdb holds only the in-frame ones, with some missing. The sample records about 60,000 clones, about 89% being singletons. Sequenced: peripheral blood. The origin of the receptors is a human donor in a cohort sampled during active COVID-19. Each CDR3 is given with its conserved first and last residue. Fields, in order: D gene, V gene, clone size, J gene, CDR3 protein, CDR3 DNA. A D gene is named only where the DNA matches it firmly. Where a row states a size, it is once, few, many or the class of an expanded clone; other rows omit it.

D gene: TRBD2
V gene: TRBV7-2
clone size: -
J gene: TRBJ2-1
CDR3 protein: CASSLFSGRALYEQFF
CDR3 DNA: TGTGCCAGCAGCTTATTTAGCGGGAGGGCCTTGTATGAGCAGTTCTTC

D gene: TRBD2
V gene: TRBV30
clone size: once
J gene: TRBJ2-3
CDR3 protein: CAWSTSGSRADTQYF
CDR3 DNA: TGTGCCTGGAGTACGAGCGGGAGTAGGGCAGATACGCAGTATTTT

D gene: -
V gene: TRBV6-5
clone size: -
J gene: TRBJ2-3
CDR3 protein: CASTRSGGPTDTQYF
CDR3 DNA: TGTGCCAGCACCCGGTCTGGCGGGCCCACAGATACGCAGTATTTT

D gene: TRBD2
V gene: TRBV12-3/TRBV12-4
clone size: -
J gene: TRBJ2-7
CDR3 protein: CARRWREHEQYF
CDR3 DNA: TGTGCCCGCCGTTGGCGGGAGCACGAGCAGTACTTC

D gene: -
V gene: TRBV6-5
clone size: -
J gene: TRBJ2-1
CDR3 protein: CASSSIWDFNEQFF
CDR3 DNA: TGTGCCAGCAGTTCGATTTGGGACTTCAATGAGCAGTTCTTC

D gene: TRBD1
V gene: TRBV18
clone size: once
J gene: TRBJ2-7
CDR3 protein: CASSPRTGQDEQYF
CDR3 DNA: TGTGCCAGCTCACCTCGGACAGGCCAGGACGAGCAGTACTTC

D gene: TRBD2
V gene: TRBV27
clone size: -
J gene: TRBJ2-1
CDR3 protein: CASSSLGGGFRNEQFF
CDR3 DNA: TGTGCCAGCAGTTCCCTCGGCGGGGGGTTTAGGAATGAGCAGTTCTTC

D gene: -
V gene: TRBV5-4
clone size: few
J gene: TRBJ1-3
CDR3 protein: CASSKKGDLGNTIYF
CDR3 DNA: TGTGCCAGCAGCAAAAAAGGAGACCTCGGAAACACCATATATTTT

D gene: -
V gene: TRBV9
clone size: once
J gene: TRBJ1-1
CDR3 protein: CASSPRGGSNTEAFF
CDR3 DNA: TGTGCCAGCAGCCCTCGGGGGGGGTCGAACACTGAAGCTTTCTTT

D gene: TRBD1
V gene: TRBV28
clone size: once
J gene: TRBJ2-7
CDR3 protein: CASMGRDRGVDEQYF
CDR3 DNA: TGTGCCAGCATGGGGCGGGACAGGGGTGTCGACGAGCAGTACTTC

D gene: TRBD2
V gene: TRBV7-8
clone size: -
J gene: TRBJ2-5
CDR3 protein: CASRSTLWSTSGGGETQYF
CDR3 DNA: TGTGCCAGCAGATCGACTCTCTGGAGCACTAGCGGGGGCGGGGAGACCCAGTACTTC

D gene: TRBD2
V gene: TRBV5-1
clone size: -
J gene: TRBJ2-1
CDR3 protein: CASSLETSGYNEQFF
CDR3 DNA: TGCGCCAGCAGCTTGGAGACTAGCGGCTACAATGAGCAGTTCTTC

D gene: -
V gene: TRBV2
clone size: once
J gene: TRBJ2-5
CDR3 protein: CASLSSNRGGTQYF
CDR3 DNA: TGTGCCAGCCTCTCCTCGAACCGGGGTGGGACCCAGTACTTC

D gene: -
V gene: TRBV7-9
clone size: -
J gene: TRBJ1-2
CDR3 protein: CASSQADSYGYTF
CDR3 DNA: TGTGCCAGCAGCCAAGCGGACAGCTATGGCTACACCTTC

D gene: -
V gene: TRBV10-1
clone size: -
J gene: TRBJ2-5
CDR3 protein: CASIRVPAGSGVKAGRRMTQYF
CDR3 DNA: TGCGCCAGCATTCGAGTACCAGCAGGCTCCGGGGTGAAAGCGGGCCGAAGAATGACCCAGTACTTC